One sample yielded the 12 T cell receptor beta chains listed below, sequenced in a study of human T cells and chemical hapten exposure. Each CDR3 protein gets one entry after TCRdb re-called the RACE reads with MiXCR. Of 60,000 to 80,000 distinct CDR3 sequences listed, roughly 6.6% are singletons. Time point noted: healthy volunteer bleed at 6 weeks. Total RNA extraction was carried out from unfractionated whole blood. The sample consisted of whole blood. The receptor set was obtained from a female donor in good health. Some clones in this sample may be carry-over from other donors' samples.

This clonotype was detected many times. V is TRBV28 and J is TRBJ1-1; D uncertain. There are 12 residues in the CDR3. V was trimmed by 7 bases and J by 3 bases, leaving 9 bases between them. Germline CDR1 MDHEN, CDR2 SYDVKM. The CDR3 loop reads CASMVSDTEAFF. CDR3 nucleotide sequence: TGTGCCAGCATGGTCTCGGACACTGAAGCTTTCTTT. The whole variable domain, filled in from reference TRBV28 and TRBJ1-1, reads DVKVTQSSRYLVKRTGEKVFLECVQDMDHENMFWYRQDPGLGLRLIYFSYDVKMKEKGDIPEGYSVSREKKERFSLILESASTNQTSMYLCASMVSDTEAFFGQGTRLTVV.

The rearrangement uses TRBV30 and TRBJ1-3; D ambiguous. This CDR3 spans 13 amino acids. V lost 2 bases, J lost 0 bases, and 5 bases lay in between. CDR1 and CDR2 from the germline V gene are GTSNPN and SVGIG (reference sequence). CDR3 nucleotides: TGTGCCTGGAGTCGGGACTCTGGAAACACCATATATTTT. It translates to CAWSRDSGNTIYF.

In this sample, this clonotype turned up many times. The rearrangement joins TRBV28 to TRBJ2-7, with 7 bases matching TRBD1. This CDR3 spans 14 amino acids. CDR1 MDHEN and CDR2 SYDVKM come from the germline V gene. J lost 3 bases, V lost 4 bases, and 6 bases had no gene match. CDR3 nucleotide sequence: TGTGCCAGCAGTTCAGGGACAGCCTTCTACGAGCAGTACTTC. Protein: CASSSGTAFYEQYF. The entire variable domain, with the rest obtained from reference TRBV28 and TRBJ2-7, is as follows: DVKVTQSSRYLVKRTGEKVFLECVQDMDHENMFWYRQDPGLGLRLIYFSYDVKMKEKGDIPEGYSVSREKKERFSLILESASTNQTSMYLCASSSGTAFYEQYFGPGTRLTVT.

This clonotype appeared many times. The gene calls are TRBV12-3 or TRBV12-4 and TRBJ1-5; D remains unclear. This CDR3 region has 15 residues. The germline V and J ends were trimmed by 3 bases and 0 bases, with 9 bases remaining between them. The CDR3 loop reads CASSFSRYSNQPQHF. Here the CDR3 DNA reads TGTGCCAGCAGTTTTAGTCGGTATAGCAATCAGCCCCAGCATTTT.

This clonotype was counted at least ten times. CDR3: CSAPTGSDTQYF. In DNA, the CDR3 is TGCAGTGCTCCGACAGGGTCAGATACGCAGTATTTT. The chain has TRBV20-1 and TRBJ2-3; 7 bases align to TRBD1. Germline trimming cut 5 bases from V and 4 bases from J; bases unmatched to any gene: 3. Germline CDR1 is DFQATT and CDR2 is SNEGSKA (reference sequence). The CDR3 covers 12 residues.

This clonotype has at least ten counts. The gene calls are TRBV29-1 and TRBJ1-5; D is perhaps TRBD1 (6 bases). The CDR3 runs 13 residues. V was cut by 4 bases and J by 3 bases, with 10 bases left in between. CDR1 and CDR2 from the germline V gene are SQVTM and ANQGSEA. The CDR3 sequence is CSVVGQPNQPQHF. The CDR3 DNA sequence: TGCAGCGTTGTCGGACAGCCCAATCAGCCCCAGCATTTT.

There are a few counts of this clonotype. V is TRBV5-1 and J is TRBJ1-1; D unresolved. V was trimmed by 2 bases and J by 2 bases, leaving 10 bases between them. The CDR3 is 14 residues long. In germline, CDR1 is SGHRS, CDR2 YFSETQ. The CDR3 loop is CASSFGQANTEAFF. CDR3 DNA sequence: TGCGCCAGCAGCTTTGGGCAAGCTAACACTGAAGCTTTCTTT.

This clonotype showed up just a few times. V gene TRBV7-9 combines with J gene TRBJ1-1; tentatively, D is TRBD1 (6 bases). This CDR3 comprises 13 residues. V was trimmed by 5 bases and J by 10 bases, leaving 17 bases between them. The germline gives CDR1 SEHNR, CDR2 FQNEAQ (reference sequence). This CDR3 is CASSPTGGWGAFF. For the CDR3, the DNA is TGTGCCAGCAGCCCTACGGGGGGCTGGGGAGCTTTCTTT.

This clonotype has only a few counts. The rearrangement uses TRBV4-3 and TRBJ1-2; D possibly corresponds to TRBD1 (5 bases). Germline V CDR1 and CDR2: LGHNA, YSLEER. This CDR3 spans 13 amino acids. The V end lost 0 bases, the J end lost 8 bases, and 10 bases lay between the germline ends. The CDR3 coding sequence is TGCGCCAGCAGCCAAGACCGGGGGGACGGCTACACCTTC. Translating gives CASSQDRGDGYTF.

This clonotype was found many times. The chain is built from TRBV7-2 and TRBJ2-3; D remains unclear. The germline V and J ends were trimmed by 1 base and 1 base, with 6 bases remaining between them. Germline V gene lookup returns CDR1 SGHTA and CDR2 FQGNSA. The CDR3 length is 14 residues. This CDR3 is CASSLVFGTDTQYF. CDR3 in DNA: TGTGCCAGCAGCTTAGTGTTTGGCACAGATACGCAGTATTTT.

V is TRBV2 and J is TRBJ2-7; no reliable D call. Germline CDR1 is SNHLY and CDR2 is FYNNEI. Deletions cut 7 bases from V and 3 bases from J, with 10 bases between. The CDR3 covers 12 residues. The CDR3 is CASKAAYYEQYF. CDR3 coding DNA: TGTGCCAGCAAGGCGGCCTACTACGAGCAGTACTTC.

This clonotype was observed at least ten times. The J gene is TRBJ2-7, the V gene TRBV10-2; 15 nucleotides agree with TRBD2. J gave up 6 bases and V 3 bases, and 3 bases lay outside the gene matches. The germline V gene encodes CDR1 WSHSY and CDR2 SAAADI. CDR3 length equals 15 residues. The CDR3: CASSEGGLAGGEQYF. The CDR3, as DNA: TGCGCCAGCAGTGAAGGGGGACTAGCGGGAGGCGAGCAGTACTTC.